Listed below are T cell receptor beta chains from one sample, sequenced in a study of Ad26.COV2.S vaccination and SARS-CoV-2 variants. The protocol was immunoSEQ multiplex PCR, while the TCRdb copy is restricted to in-frame clones and leaves out a portion. The sample yields 300,000 to 400,000 clones, more than 75% seen once. Sequenced here: peripheral blood, sampled in a trial of Ad26.COV2.S vaccine versus placebo. The receptors derive from a person aged 18 to 65 who received the Ad26.COV2.S COVID-19 vaccine or a placebo. CDR3s include the opening cysteine and the closing phenylalanine or tryptophan. Each record gives: CDR3 DNA, CDR3 protein, J gene, V gene, clone size, D gene. D genes are given only for firm matches. Size tells how often a clone was seen (once, few, many) or the class of an expanded clone, and some rows leave it out.

TGTGCCAGCCTACTCACTGGGCAAGAGGCTAACTATGGCTACACCTTC | CASLLTGQEANYGYTF | TRBJ1-2 | TRBV7-9 | - | -
TGCGCCAGCAGCCAAGATTGGTTGGCGGCAGAGAATCAGCCCCAGCATTTT | CASSQDWLAAENQPQHF | TRBJ1-5 | TRBV4-3 | once | -
TGTGCCAGCAGCTTACAGGGCGGCACTGAAGCTTTCTTT | CASSLQGGTEAFF | TRBJ1-1 | TRBV11-1 | - | -
TGCGCCAGCAGCTTGGTAGGGGGCGATGAAAAACTGTTTTTT | CASSLVGGDEKLFF | TRBJ1-4 | TRBV5-1 | - | TRBD1
TGTGCCAGCAGCTTAGTTCAGGGGGCAAGTGAGACCCAGTACTTC | CASSLVQGASETQYF | TRBJ2-5 | TRBV11-2 | - | TRBD1
TGTGCCAGCAGTTCCGGACAGGGTCAGGAGCTGTTTTTT | CASSSGQGQELFF | TRBJ2-2 | TRBV12-3/TRBV12-4 | - | TRBD1
TGTGCCAGCAGCCGGCAGGGTATGAACACTGAAGCTTTCTTT | CASSRQGMNTEAFF | TRBJ1-1 | TRBV27 | - | -
TGTGCCAGCAGTTACTCGGGACAGGGGCCCTACAATGAGCAGTTCTTC | CASSYSGQGPYNEQFF | TRBJ2-1 | TRBV6-5 | - | TRBD1
TGTGCGGGGGCGGCAAGGGCCGCCAATGAGCAGTTCTTC | CAGAARAANEQFF | TRBJ2-1 | TRBV6-6 | - | -
TGTGCCAGCAGCTCCGAGGTAGTCACTGAAGCTTTCTTT | CASSSEVVTEAFF | TRBJ1-1 | TRBV5-6 | - | -
TGTGCCAGCAGCGCCGGAACCTCGACAGGCCGCACGAGCTCCTATAATTCACCCCTCCACTTT | CASSAGTSTGRTSSYNSPLHF | TRBJ1-6 | TRBV9 | few | -
TGTGCCAGCGCAGGGGGCAACAGCAATCAGCCCCAGCATTTT | CASAGGNSNQPQHF | TRBJ1-5 | TRBV19 | few | TRBD1